This T cell receptor (beta chain) was identified during a study of CD8 T cells in ankylosing spondylitis. Study-wide findings and caveats: Disease-linked clones proved CD8+ and comparatively uncommon in peripheral blood. Within ankylosing spondylitis blood, a TCR beta motif made up of several highly homologous variants appeared to be characteristic. In the blood and synovial fluid of reactive arthritis, some motif variants had been previously reported.

CDR1 is SGHRS, CDR2 YFSETQ, per germline. The V end was cut by 4 bases, the J end by 5 bases, with 12 bases between. CDR3 length: 14 residues. TCRdb called the 5' RACE reads again in MiXCR, with one record for every CDR3 protein. Here the sample spans more than 400,000 distinct CDR3 sequences, 5.3% being singletons. This clonotype occurred many times. The antigen is unknown. This clonotype originated in a male donor with ankylosing spondylitis. The V gene is TRBV5-1, the J gene TRBJ1-4; D might be TRBD1 (5 bases). The specimen sequenced was blood, either unsorted or a sorted T cell fraction (not recorded which). The CDR3 protein is CASSSGTANEKLFF. The CDR3 nucleotides read TGCGCCAGCAGCAGCGGGACCGCCAATGAAAAACTGTTTTTT.